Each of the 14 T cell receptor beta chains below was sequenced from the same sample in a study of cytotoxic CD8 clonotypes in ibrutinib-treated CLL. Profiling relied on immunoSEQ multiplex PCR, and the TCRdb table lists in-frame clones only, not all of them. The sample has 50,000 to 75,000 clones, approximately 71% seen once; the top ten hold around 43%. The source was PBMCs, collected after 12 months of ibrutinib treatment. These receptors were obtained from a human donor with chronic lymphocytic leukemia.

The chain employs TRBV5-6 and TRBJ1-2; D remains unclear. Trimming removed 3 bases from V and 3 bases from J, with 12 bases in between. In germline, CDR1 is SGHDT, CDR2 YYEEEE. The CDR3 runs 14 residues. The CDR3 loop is CASSSYGVDYGYTF. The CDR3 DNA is TGTGCCAGCAGCTCTTACGGGGTTGACTATGGCTACACCTTC.

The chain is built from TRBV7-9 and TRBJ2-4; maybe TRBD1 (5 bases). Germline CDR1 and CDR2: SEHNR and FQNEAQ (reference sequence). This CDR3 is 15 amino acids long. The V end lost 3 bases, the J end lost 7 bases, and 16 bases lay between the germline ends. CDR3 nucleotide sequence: TGTGCCAGCAGCTTCGGTCTCAGCGCAGGGAACATTCAGTACTTC. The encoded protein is CASSFGLSAGNIQYF.

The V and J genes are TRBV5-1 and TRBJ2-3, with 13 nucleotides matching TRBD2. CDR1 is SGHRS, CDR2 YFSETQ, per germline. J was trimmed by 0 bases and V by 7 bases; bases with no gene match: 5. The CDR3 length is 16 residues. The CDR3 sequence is CASSGTSGTSTDTQYF. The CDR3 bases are TGCGCCAGCTCCGGGACTAGCGGGACTAGCACAGATACGCAGTATTTT.

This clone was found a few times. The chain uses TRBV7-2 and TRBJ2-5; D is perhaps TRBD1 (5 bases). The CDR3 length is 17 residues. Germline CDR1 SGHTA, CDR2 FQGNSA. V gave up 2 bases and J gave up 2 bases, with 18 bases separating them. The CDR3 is CASSLKTTVSGQETQYF. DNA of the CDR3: TGTGCCAGCAGCTTAAAGACGACAGTTTCAGGACAAGAGACCCAGTACTTC.

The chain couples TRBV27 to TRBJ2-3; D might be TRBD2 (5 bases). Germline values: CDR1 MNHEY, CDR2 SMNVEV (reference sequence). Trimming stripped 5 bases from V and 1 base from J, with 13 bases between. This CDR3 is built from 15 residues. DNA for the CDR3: TGTGCCAGCAGTCCCCGCTGGGGAGGCACAGATACGCAGTATTTT. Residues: CASSPRWGGTDTQYF.

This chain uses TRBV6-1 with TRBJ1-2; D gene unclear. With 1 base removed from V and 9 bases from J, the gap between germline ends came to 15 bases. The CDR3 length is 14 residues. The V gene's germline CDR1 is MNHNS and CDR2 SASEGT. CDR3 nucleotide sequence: TGTGCCAGCAGTGAAGAGTTGCACCGGTCTAGCTACACCTTC. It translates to CASSEELHRSSYTF.

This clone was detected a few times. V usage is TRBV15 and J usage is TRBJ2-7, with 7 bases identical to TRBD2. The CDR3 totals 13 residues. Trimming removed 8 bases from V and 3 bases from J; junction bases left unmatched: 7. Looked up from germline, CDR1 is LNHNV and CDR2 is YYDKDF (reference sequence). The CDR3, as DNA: TGTGCCACCGGACCGACTAGCTACTACGAGCAGTACTTC. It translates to CATGPTSYYEQYF.

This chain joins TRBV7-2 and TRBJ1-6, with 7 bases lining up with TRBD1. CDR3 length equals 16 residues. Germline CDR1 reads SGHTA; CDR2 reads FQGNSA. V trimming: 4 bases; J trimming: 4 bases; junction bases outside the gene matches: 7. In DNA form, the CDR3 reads TGTGCCAGCAGCTCTAGAGCAGGGGGATATAATTCACCCCTCCACTTT. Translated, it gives CASSSRAGGYNSPLHF.

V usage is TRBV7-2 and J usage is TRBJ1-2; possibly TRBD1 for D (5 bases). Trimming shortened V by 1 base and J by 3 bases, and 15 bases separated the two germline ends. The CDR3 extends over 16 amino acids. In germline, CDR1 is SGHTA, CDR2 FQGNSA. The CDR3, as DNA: TGTGCCAGCAGCTTAGATGGGGGGGGTATCTACTATGGCTACACCTTC. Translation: CASSLDGGGIYYGYTF.

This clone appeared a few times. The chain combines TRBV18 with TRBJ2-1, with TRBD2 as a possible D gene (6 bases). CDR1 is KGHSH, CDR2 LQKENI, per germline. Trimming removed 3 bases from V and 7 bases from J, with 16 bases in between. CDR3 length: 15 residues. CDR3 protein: CASSPPQRVVNEQFF. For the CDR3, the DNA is TGTGCCAGCTCACCCCCACAGCGGGTGGTGAATGAGCAGTTCTTC.

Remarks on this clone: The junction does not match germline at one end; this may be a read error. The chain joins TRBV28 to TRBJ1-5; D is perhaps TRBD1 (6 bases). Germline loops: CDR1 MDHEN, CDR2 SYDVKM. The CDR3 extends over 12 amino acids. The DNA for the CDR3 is TGTGCCAGCAGTGAAAACAGGGCTCTGATGGATTTT. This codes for CASSENRALMDF.

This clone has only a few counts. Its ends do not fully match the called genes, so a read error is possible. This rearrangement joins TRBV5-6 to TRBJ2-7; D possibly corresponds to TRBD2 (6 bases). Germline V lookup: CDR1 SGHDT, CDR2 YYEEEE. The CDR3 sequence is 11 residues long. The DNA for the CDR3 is TGTGCCAGCAGCTGGGGGGAGGCCCTCCACTTC. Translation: CASSWGEALHF.

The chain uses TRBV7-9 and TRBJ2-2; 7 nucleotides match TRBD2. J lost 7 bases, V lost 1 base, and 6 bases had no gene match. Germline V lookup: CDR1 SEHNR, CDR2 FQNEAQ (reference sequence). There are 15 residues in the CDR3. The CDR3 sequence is CASSLDAGEVGELFF. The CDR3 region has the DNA TGTGCCAGCAGCTTAGATGCGGGAGAAGTCGGGGAGCTGTTTTTT.

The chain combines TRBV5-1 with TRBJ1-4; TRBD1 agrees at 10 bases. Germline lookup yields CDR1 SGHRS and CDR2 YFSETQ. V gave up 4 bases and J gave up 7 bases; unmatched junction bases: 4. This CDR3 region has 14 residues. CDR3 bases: TGCGCCAGCAGCAGGGACAGGGGAGGTGAAAAACTGTTTTTT. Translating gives CASSRDRGGEKLFF.